A single T cell receptor (beta chain) is shown here with its context. Antigen specificity is unknown. PCR primers comprised 60 Vbeta and 13 Jbeta primers. TCRdb's copy holds only in-frame clones and misses some; the assay was immunoSEQ multiplex PCR. This table holds about 210,000 clones, 70% to 80% found once. This specimen belongs to a study of cytomegalovirus exposure and HLA in healthy donors. On the study more broadly: A prior analysis found 90 million to 120 million unique TCR beta sequences from 170 million or so T cells. Of all 380 or so donors who were genotyped, roughly 81% belonged to the Caucasian-associated ancestry cluster. Study-wide points: According to a later analysis, most TCR beta chains associated with CMV appeared HLA-restricted.

The V end was cut by 10 bases, the J end by 11 bases, with 11 bases between. Germline values: CDR1 LNHDA, CDR2 SQIVND (reference sequence). This CDR3 spans 10 amino acids. Regarding donors, all were healthy bone marrow donors. V gene TRBV19 combines with J gene TRBJ1-4; D gene uncertain. The sample was PBMCs. This receptor was taken from a male donor in good health and CMV-seropositive. The DNA of the CDR3 is TGTGCCACTCGACTAGGGAAACTGTTTTTT. It translates to CATRLGKLFF.